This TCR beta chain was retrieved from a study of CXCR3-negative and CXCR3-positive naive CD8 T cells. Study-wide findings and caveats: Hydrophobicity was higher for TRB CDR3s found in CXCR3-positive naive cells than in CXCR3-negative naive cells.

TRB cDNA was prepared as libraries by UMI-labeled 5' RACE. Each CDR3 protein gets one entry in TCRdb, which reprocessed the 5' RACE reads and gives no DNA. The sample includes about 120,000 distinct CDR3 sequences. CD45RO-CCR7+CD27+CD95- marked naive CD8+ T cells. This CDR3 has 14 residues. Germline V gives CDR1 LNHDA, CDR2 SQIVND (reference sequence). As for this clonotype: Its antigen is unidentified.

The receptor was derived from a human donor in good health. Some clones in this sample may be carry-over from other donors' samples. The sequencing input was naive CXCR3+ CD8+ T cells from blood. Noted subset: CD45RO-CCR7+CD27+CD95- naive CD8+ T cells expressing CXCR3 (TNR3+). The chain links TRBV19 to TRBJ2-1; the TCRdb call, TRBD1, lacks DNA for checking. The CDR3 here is CASSLQVAYNEQFF.